The sequence of this TCR beta chain was determined in a study of blood T cell repertoires in COVID-19. At the level of the study: The cDNA or gDNA used as material had been derived from T cells, B-cell-depleted T cells, or PBMCs.

The authors' processing: How many nucleated cells were present was estimated from reference gene primer amplification. Using immunoSEQ multiplex PCR, the repertoire was profiled, and TCRdb retains in-frame clones only, with some absent. That table gives V, J and clone size, and the DNA gave D and trimming. Of fewer than 150,000 clones in the sample, 65% to 80% are singletons; the top ten hold about 0.84%. J was trimmed by 8 bases and V by 3 bases; bases with no gene match: 10. CDR3 length: 15 residues. From germline, CDR1 is SGHTA and CDR2 FQGNSA. Sequencing was done on a sample of peripheral blood. J is TRBJ2-1 and V is TRBV7-2; 7 bases fit TRBD2. This TCR was sampled from a human donor with acute or convalescent COVID-19. The donor label of this sample is uncertain. CDR3 sequence: CASSFSRLAGDEQFF. CDR3 in DNA: TGTGCCAGCAGCTTTTCGCGACTAGCTGGGGATGAGCAGTTCTTC.